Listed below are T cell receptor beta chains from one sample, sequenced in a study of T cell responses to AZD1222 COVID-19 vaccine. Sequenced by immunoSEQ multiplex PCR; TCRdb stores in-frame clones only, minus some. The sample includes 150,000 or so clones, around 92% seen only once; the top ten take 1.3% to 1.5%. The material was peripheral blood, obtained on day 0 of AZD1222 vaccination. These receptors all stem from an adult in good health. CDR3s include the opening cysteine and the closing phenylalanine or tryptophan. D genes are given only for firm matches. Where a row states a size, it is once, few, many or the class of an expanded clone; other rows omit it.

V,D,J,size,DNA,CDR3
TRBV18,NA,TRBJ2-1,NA,TGTGCCAGCTCACCAGGCGGCCTTCCCTACAATGAGCAGTTCTTC,CASSPGGLPYNEQFF
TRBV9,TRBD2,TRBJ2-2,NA,TGTGCCAGCAGCGTAGTTTTGCTAGCGGCGAACACCGGGGAGCTGTTTTTT,CASSVVLLAANTGELFF
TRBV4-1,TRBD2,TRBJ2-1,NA,TGCGCCAGCAGCCAAGGGGGGCTAGCGGGGGGCGCAAAAAACAATGAGCAGTTCTTC,CASSQGGLAGGAKNNEQFF
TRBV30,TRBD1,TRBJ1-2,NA,TGTGCCTGGGAGACAGGGACTAACTATGGCTACACCTTC,CAWETGTNYGYTF
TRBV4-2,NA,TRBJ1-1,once,TGTGCCAGCAGCCAAGAGGAGGGGGACACTGAAGCTTTCTTT,CASSQEEGDTEAFF
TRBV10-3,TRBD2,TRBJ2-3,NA,TGTGCCATCGGGCAGCGGGGTACGCGAACAGATACGCAGTATTTT,CAIGQRGTRTDTQYF
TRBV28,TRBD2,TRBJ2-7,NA,TGTGCCAGCAGTTTCTCGGGGGGGGACTACTCCTACGAGCAGTACTTC,CASSFSGGDYSYEQYF
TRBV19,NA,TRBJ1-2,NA,TGTGCCAGTAGTAGTCCTCAGGGTACGGGAGGCTATGGCTACACCTTC,CASSSPQGTGGYGYTF
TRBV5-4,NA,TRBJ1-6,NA,TGTGCCAGCAGCTTTGGCCCCGGGACGGCGGGAGAGCCCCTCCACTTT,CASSFGPGTAGEPLHF
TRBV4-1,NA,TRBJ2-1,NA,TGCGCCAGCAGCCACGGGGTCCTCTCCTACAATGAGCAGTTCTTC,CASSHGVLSYNEQFF
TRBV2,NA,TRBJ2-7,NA,TGTGCCAGCAGCTACACCTACGAGCAGTACTTC,CASSYTYEQYF
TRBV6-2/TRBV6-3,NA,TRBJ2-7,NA,TGTGCCAGCAGTCCCCCGGGGCAGGGACCTTACGAGCAGTACTTC,CASSPPGQGPYEQYF
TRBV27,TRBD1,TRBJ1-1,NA,TGTGCCAGCAGTTCGTTTGGGACAGCTAACACTGAAGCTTTCTTT,CASSSFGTANTEAFF
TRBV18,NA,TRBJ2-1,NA,TGTGCCAGCTCACCACCGCAAGGACTGAGCTCCTACAATGAGCAGTTCTTC,CASSPPQGLSSYNEQFF
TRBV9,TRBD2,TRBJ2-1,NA,TGTGCCAGCAGCCCCAGACTAGCGGTGTTTAATGAGCAGTTCTTC,CASSPRLAVFNEQFF
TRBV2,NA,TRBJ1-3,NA,TGTGCCAGCACTACACTTTTAGGGGACACCATATATTTT,CASTTLLGDTIYF
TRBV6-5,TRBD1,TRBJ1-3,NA,TGTGCCAGCACCCCGGACAGGGCGGGGGGAAACACCATATATTTT,CASTPDRAGGNTIYF
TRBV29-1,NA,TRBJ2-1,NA,TGCAGCGTTGAAGATTATCCCGGGAGTGTCTACAATGAGCAGTTCTTC,CSVEDYPGSVYNEQFF
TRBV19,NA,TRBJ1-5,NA,TGTGCCAGTAGTATCGGATCTCAGCCCCAGCATTTT,CASSIGSQPQHF
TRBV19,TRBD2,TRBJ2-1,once,TGTGCCAGTAGTAACCTAGCGGCAAGCTCCTACAATGAGCAGTTCTTC,CASSNLAASSYNEQFF
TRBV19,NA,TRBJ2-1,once,TGTGCCAGTAGTATCTTTTTCCCCCCCTACAATGAGCAGTTCTTC,CASSIFFPPYNEQFF
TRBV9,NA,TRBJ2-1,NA,TGTGCCAGCACCCCCAGCGGACCCTCCTACAATGAGCAGTTCTTC,CASTPSGPSYNEQFF
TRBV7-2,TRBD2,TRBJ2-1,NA,TGTGCCAGCAGCCTCCGAAAAGGCGGGGGATACAATGAGCAGTTCTTC,CASSLRKGGGYNEQFF
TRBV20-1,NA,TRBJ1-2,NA,TGCAGTGCTTGGTCCAACTATGGCTACACCTTC,CSAWSNYGYTF
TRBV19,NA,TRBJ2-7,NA,TGTGCCAGTAGTATTTCGGTCCTCTACGAGCAGTACTTC,CASSISVLYEQYF
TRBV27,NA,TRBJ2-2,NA,TGTGCCAGCAGTTTATCCTGGGGCACCGGGGAGCTGTTTTTT,CASSLSWGTGELFF
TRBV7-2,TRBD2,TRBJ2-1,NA,TGTGCCAGCAGCCCCCGGACTAGCGGGATAGATAATGAGCAGTTCTTC,CASSPRTSGIDNEQFF
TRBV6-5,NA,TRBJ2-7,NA,TGTGCCAGCAGTTACCTTAGGGACTTGCCATACGAGCAGTACTTC,CASSYLRDLPYEQYF
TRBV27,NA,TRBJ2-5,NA,TGTGCCAGCAGTTTTTCCAGGGGAGAGACCCAGTACTTC,CASSFSRGETQYF
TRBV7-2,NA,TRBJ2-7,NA,TGTGCCAGCAGCTTAGGTATTACGTACGAGCAGTACTTC,CASSLGITYEQYF
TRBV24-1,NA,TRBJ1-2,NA,TGTGCCACCAGTGATTTGGACTGGCATGGCTACACCTTC,CATSDLDWHGYTF
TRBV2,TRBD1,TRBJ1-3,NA,TGTGCCAGCAGTCGAGACAGGGGCGTAAACTCTGGAAACACCATATATTTT,CASSRDRGVNSGNTIYF
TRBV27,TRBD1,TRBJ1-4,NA,TGTGCCAGCAGTCCCCGACAGGGGGTAGAAGAAAAACTGTTTTTT,CASSPRQGVEEKLFF
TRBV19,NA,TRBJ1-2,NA,TGTGCCAGTACTTCACAGGAGGCAGGGGCCTATGGCTACACCTTC,CASTSQEAGAYGYTF